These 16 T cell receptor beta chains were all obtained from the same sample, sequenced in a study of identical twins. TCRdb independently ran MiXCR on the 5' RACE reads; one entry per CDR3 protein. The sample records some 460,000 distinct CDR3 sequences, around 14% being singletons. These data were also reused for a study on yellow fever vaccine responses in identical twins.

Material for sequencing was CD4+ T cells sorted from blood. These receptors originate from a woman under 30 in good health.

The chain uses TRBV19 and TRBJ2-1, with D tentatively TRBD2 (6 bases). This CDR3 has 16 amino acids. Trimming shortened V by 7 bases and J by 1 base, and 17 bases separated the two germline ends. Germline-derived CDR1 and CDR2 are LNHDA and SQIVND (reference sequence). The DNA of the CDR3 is TGTGCCAGTACCAAGGAGGAGGGTTATTCCTACAATGAGCAGTTCTTC. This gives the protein CASTKEEGYSYNEQFF.

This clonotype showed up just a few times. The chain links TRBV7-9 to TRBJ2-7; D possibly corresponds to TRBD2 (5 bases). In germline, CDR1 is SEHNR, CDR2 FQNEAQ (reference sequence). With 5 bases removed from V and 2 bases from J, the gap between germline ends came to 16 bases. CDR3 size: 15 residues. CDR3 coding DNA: TGTGCCAGCAGCCCACCTAGCCGGTACCCCTACGAGCAGTACTTC. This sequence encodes CASSPPSRYPYEQYF.

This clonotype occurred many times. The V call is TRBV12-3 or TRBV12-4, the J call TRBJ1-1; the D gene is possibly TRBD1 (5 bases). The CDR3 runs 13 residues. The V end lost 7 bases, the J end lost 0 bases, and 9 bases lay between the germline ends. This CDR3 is CASNGHMNTEAFF. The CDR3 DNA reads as TGTGCCAGCAACGGACACATGAACACTGAAGCTTTCTTT.

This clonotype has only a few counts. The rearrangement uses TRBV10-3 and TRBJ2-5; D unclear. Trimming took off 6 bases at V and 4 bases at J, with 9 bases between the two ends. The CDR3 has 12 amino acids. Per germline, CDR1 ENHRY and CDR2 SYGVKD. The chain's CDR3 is CAISDPGETQYF. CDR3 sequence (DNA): TGTGCCATCAGCGACCCTGGAGAGACCCAGTACTTC.

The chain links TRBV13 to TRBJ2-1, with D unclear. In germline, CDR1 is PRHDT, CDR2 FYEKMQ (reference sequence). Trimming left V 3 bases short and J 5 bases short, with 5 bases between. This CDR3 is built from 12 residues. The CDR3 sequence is CASSFRDNEQFF. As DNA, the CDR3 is TGTGCCAGCAGCTTCAGAGACAATGAGCAGTTCTTC.

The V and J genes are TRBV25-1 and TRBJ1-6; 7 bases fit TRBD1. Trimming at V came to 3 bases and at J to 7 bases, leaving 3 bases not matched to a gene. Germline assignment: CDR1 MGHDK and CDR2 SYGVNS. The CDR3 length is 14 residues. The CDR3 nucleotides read TGTGCCAGCAGTGATACCAGGGGGAATTCACCCCTCCACTTT. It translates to CASSDTRGNSPLHF. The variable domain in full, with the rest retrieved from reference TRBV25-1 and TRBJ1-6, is EADIYQTPRYLVIGTGKKITLECSQTMGHDKMYWYQQDPGMELHLIHYSYGVNSTEKGDLSSESTVSRIRTEHFPLTLESARPSHTSQYLCASSDTRGNSPLHFGNGTRLTVT.

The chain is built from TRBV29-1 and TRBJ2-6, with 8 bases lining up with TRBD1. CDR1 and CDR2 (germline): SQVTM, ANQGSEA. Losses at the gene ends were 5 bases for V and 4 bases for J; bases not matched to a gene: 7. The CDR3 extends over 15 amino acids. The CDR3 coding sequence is TGCAGCGTTTTGCAGGGGGCGCAAGGGGCCAACGTCCTGACTTTC. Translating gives CSVLQGAQGANVLTF.

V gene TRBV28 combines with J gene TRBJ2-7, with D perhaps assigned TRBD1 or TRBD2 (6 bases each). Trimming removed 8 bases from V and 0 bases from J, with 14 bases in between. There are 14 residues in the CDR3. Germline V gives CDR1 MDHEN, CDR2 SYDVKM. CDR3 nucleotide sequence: TGTGCCAGCGAGAGAGGGGGGACCTCCTACGAGCAGTACTTC. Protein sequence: CASERGGTSYEQYF.

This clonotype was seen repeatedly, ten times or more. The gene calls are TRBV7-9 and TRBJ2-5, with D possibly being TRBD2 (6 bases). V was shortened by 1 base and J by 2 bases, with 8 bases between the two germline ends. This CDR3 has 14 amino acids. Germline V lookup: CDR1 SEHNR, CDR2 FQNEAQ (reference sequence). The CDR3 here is CASSLGGIQETQYF. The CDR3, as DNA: TGTGCCAGCAGCTTAGGCGGGATACAAGAGACCCAGTACTTC. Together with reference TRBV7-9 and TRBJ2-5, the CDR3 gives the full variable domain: DTGVSQNPRHKITKRGQNVTFRCDPISEHNRLYWYRQTLGQGPEFLTYFQNEAQLEKSRLLSDRFSAERPKGSFSTLEIQRTEQGDSAMYLCASSLGGIQETQYFGPGTRLLVL.

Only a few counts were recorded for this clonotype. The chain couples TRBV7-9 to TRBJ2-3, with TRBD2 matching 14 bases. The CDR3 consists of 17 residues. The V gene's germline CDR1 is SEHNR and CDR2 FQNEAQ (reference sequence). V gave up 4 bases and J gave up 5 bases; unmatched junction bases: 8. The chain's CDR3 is CASSSGLAGEKVDTQYF. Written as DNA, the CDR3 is TGTGCCAGCAGCTCGGGACTAGCGGGAGAGAAGGTAGATACGCAGTATTTT.

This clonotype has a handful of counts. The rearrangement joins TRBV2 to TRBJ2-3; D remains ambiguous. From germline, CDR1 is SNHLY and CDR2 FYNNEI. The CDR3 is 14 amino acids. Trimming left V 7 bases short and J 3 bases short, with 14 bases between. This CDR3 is CASNVKYGTDTQYF. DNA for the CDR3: TGTGCCAGCAATGTGAAATATGGGACAGATACGCAGTATTTT.

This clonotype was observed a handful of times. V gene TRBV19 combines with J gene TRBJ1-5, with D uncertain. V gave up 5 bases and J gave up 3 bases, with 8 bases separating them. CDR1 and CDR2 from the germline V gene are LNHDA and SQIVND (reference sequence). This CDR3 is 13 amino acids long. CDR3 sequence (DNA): TGTGCCAGTAGTTACGGAGACAATCAGCCCCAGCATTTT. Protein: CASSYGDNQPQHF.

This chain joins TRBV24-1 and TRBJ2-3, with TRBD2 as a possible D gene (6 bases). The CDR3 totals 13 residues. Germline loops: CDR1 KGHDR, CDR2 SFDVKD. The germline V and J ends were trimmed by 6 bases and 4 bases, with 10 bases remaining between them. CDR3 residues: CATSPGAPDTQYF. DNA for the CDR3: TGTGCCACCAGTCCGGGAGCCCCAGATACGCAGTATTTT.

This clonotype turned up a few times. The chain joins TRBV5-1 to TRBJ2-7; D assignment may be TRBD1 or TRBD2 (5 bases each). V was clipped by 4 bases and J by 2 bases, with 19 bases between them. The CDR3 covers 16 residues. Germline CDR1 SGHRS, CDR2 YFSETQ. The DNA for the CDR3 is TGCGCCAGCAGCATAGCCGGGACCCTAAAGACCTACGAGCAGTACTTC. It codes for CASSIAGTLKTYEQYF.

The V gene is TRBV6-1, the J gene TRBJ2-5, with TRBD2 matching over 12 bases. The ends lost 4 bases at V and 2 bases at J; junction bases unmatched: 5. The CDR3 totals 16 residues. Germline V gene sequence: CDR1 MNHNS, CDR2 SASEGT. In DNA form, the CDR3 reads TGTGCCAGCAGTGCCGGACTAGCGGGGAAACAAGAGACCCAGTACTTC. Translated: CASSAGLAGKQETQYF.

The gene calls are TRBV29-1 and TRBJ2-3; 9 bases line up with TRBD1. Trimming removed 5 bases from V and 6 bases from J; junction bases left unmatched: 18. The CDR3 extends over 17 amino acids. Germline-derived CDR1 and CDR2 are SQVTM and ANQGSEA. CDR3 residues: CSVTTMRGQGLSDTQYF. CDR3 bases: TGCAGCGTTACCACAATGCGGGGACAGGGTCTTTCGGATACGCAGTATTTT.